One and the same sample provided the 8 T cell receptor delta chains below, sequenced in a study of gamma-delta T cells after stem cell transplantation. TCRdb used CATT to re-call clones from the RT-PCR reads. Found here are thousands of delta-chain clones, approximately 3.1% of them singletons; the top ten hold roughly 22%. Sequencing was carried out using gamma-delta T cells. The source of these receptors is a human donor. It is not recorded whose cells these are; they may come from a transplant donor.

This clone came up a few times. TCRdb's protein, taken from a much larger clone, differs from this DNA's translation at residue 15, likely owing to a read error; the protein displayed comes from the DNA. The rearrangement uses TRDV2 and TRDJ1; 10 nucleotides match TRDD3. The CDR3 contains 18 residues. CDR1 GEAIGNYY and CDR2 EKD come from the germline V gene. The DNA of the CDR3 is TGTGCCTGTGACACCCTCCACCGTACTGGGGGATCCACCGATAACCTCATCTTT. Its protein product is CACDTLHRTGGSTDNLIF.

Concerning this clone itself: A much larger clone lies a single base off, so this may be a read error. The same CDR3 arises from other DNA sequences in this sample as well. The rearrangement links TRDV2 to TRDJ1; D not resolved. Germline assignment: CDR1 GEAIGNYY and CDR2 EKD. CDR3 size: 14 residues. CDR3 amino acids: CACDTLGVGDKLIF. The DNA of the CDR3 is TGCGCCTGTGACACGCTAGGTGTCGGCGATAAACTCATCTTT.

This clone ranks as medium-sized. J is TRDJ1 and V is TRDV2, with TRDD3 matching 8 bases. The germline CDR1 and CDR2 sequences are GEAIGNYY and EKD. The CDR3 runs to 17 residues. V shed 1 base, J shed 3 bases, and the junction held 12 bases outside the gene matches. The CDR3 nucleotides are TGTGCCTGTGACACGATGGGGGACTGGGGGGCCGCCGATAAACTCATCTTT. It codes for CACDTMGDWGAADKLIF.

This clone was seen only a few times. This likely came from a read error, as a far larger clone is one base away. The same CDR3 is also encoded by other DNA sequences in this sample. This chain uses TRDV2 with TRDJ1; no clear D. The CDR3 consists of 15 residues. Germline CDR1 GEAIGNYY, CDR2 EKD. The CDR3: CACDTVSTSPDKLIF. The CDR3 DNA sequence: TGCGCCTGTGACACCGTGTCGACTTCGCCCGATAAACTCATCTTT.

This clone was observed a handful of times. A clone one base away is much larger, so this may be a read error. Other DNA sequences within the sample encode an identical CDR3. This chain uses TRDV2 with TRDJ1; 10 bases align to TRDD3. The CDR3 length is 17 residues. Germline CDR1 reads GEAIGNYY; CDR2 reads EKD. With V trimmed by 3 bases and J by 0 bases, 9 bases remained unmatched. The CDR3 reads CACDPLGDIPYTDKLIF. CDR3 coding DNA: TGTGCCTGTGACCCCCTGGGGGATATCCCCTACACCGATAAACTCATCTTT.

The sample holds a few counts of this clone. CDR3 region: CACDPILGATTDKLIF. Written as DNA, the CDR3 is TGTGCCTGTGACCCGATACTGGGGGCAACCACCGATAAACTCATCTTT. The rearrangement joins TRDV2 to TRDJ1, with TRDD3 matching 8 bases. The CDR3 runs to 16 residues. Germline V gene data show CDR1 as GEAIGNYY and CDR2 as EKD. V trimming: 3 bases; J trimming: 1 base; junction bases outside the gene matches: 9.

This clone has only a few counts. TCRdb has a much larger clone's protein, which differs at residue 6 from the translation of this DNA, likely because of a read error; what is shown is the protein translated from the DNA. This chain uses TRDV2 with TRDJ1; 9 bases align to TRDD3. CDR3 length: 17 amino acids. From germline, CDR1 is GEAIGNYY and CDR2 EKD. V gave up 3 bases and J gave up 0 bases; unmatched junction bases: 10. Written as DNA, the CDR3 is TGTGCCTGTGACGCCTTACTGGGGGAGCCGTACACCGATAAACTCATCTTT. Residues: CACDALLGEPYTDKLIF.

This clone was seen a few times. Only one base separates this from a far larger clonotype, so it likely reflects a read error. The identical CDR3 is also encoded by other nucleotide sequences in the sample. This chain joins TRDV1 and TRDJ1; D assignment may be TRDD1 or TRDD3 (5 bases each). The CDR3 has 15 residues. Germline V gives CDR1 TSWWSYY, CDR2 QGS. For the CDR3, the DNA is TGTGCCCTTGGGGAAATTCCAGAGTCGACCGATAAACTCATCTTT. The encoded protein is CALGEIPESTDKLIF.